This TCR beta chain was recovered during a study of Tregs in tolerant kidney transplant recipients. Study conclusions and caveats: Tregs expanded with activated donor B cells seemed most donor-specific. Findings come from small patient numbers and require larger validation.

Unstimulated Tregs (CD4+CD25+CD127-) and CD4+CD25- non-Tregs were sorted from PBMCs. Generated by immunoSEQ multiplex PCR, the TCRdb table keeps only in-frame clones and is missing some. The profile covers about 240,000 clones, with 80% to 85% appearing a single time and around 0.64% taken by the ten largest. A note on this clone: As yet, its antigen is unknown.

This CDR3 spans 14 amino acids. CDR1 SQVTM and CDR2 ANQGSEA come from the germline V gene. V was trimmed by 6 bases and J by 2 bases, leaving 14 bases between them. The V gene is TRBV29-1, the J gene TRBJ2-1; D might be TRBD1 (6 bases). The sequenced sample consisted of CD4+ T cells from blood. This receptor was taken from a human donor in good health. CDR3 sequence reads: CSVRGRDTYNEQFF. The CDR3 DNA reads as TGCAGCGTCCGGGGCAGGGACACCTACAATGAGCAGTTCTTC.